This is a list of T cell receptor beta chains from one sample in a study of beta chain features in type 1 diabetes. Measured with immunoSEQ multiplex PCR; TCRdb has only the in-frame clones, and not every one. The table records about 180,000 clones, approximately 8% of them present only once. The material sequenced was central memory CD4+ T cells from blood. These receptors all come from a man younger than 35 with type 1 diabetes. Each CDR3 is given without its conserved first and last residue. The order of the fields is V gene, J gene, CDR3 length, CDR3 protein.

>TRBV7-2|TRBJ2-3|9
ASTNTDTQY
>TRBV9|TRBJ2-1|13
ASSDRDRGFNEQF
>TRBV2|TRBJ1-2|11
ASSGRGLIGYT
>TRBV21-1|TRBJ1-4|13
ASSKVGPPNEKLF
>TRBV9|TRBJ2-1|11
ASSVGAPGEQF
>TRBV7-8|TRBJ2-7|13
ASSSMGLSSYEQY
>TRBV18|TRBJ1-1|13
ASSPQGRVNTEAF
>TRBV2|TRBJ2-1|13
ASISGGASYNEQF
>TRBV5-1|TRBJ2-5|13
ASSGGMAGGETQY
>TRBV9|TRBJ2-7|10
ASSKNSDEQY
>TRBV7-8|TRBJ1-5|12
ASSLGGQIQPQH
>TRBV7-2|TRBJ2-5|13
ASSFSGTSGETQY
>TRBV7-2|TRBJ2-5|12
ASSPSPVQETQY
>TRBV18|TRBJ2-7|12
ASSPRGGAYEQY
>TRBV28|TRBJ2-6|14
ASRSRGSSGANVLT
>TRBV18|TRBJ1-5|10
ASSDSHQPQH
>TRBV5-1|TRBJ2-2|14
ASNSGAGGPDGELF
>TRBV28|TRBJ2-3|14
ASSPYVGLGTDTQY
>TRBV6-5|TRBJ2-1|9
ASTSSYEQF
>TRBV19|TRBJ1-5|13
ASSSLQGGNQPQH
>TRBV27|TRBJ1-5|10
ASAEYGQPQH
>TRBV19|TRBJ2-3|11
ATGTGYTDTQY
>TRBV7-2|TRBJ2-4|12
ASSPLRTKNIQY
>TRBV30|TRBJ2-7|12
AWRGTGKRNQQY
>TRBV2|TRBJ1-1|12
ASSDVVVLTEAF
>TRBV7-2|TRBJ2-1|11
ASSLALGNEQF
>TRBV19|TRBJ2-5|15
ASSMGWGLAGEETQY
>TRBV20-1|TRBJ1-1|8
SAGGVKAF
>TRBV5-1|TRBJ2-5|13
ASSLPFEAGETQY
>TRBV4-1|TRBJ2-2|11
ASSQGQVGELF
>TRBV5-1|TRBJ2-1|10
ASSLPGDEQF
>TRBV19|TRBJ2-4|12
ASNRDQSKNIQY
>TRBV30|TRBJ1-3|11
AWSALSGNTIY
>TRBV15|TRBJ2-2|14
ATSRDLGITTGELF
>TRBV5-4|TRBJ1-1|13
ASSLGQGVNTEAF
>TRBV14|TRBJ2-7|12
ASSQIGVYYEQY
>TRBV5-6|TRBJ2-5|13
ASSLVTRGQETQY
>TRBV28|TRBJ1-6|12
ASSPYRGHSPLH
>TRBV12-5|TRBJ1-1|11
ASGLEQSTEAF
>TRBV25-1|TRBJ2-5|12
ASRRRTGEETQY
>TRBV5-1|TRBJ2-3|12
ASSLGHPTDTQY
>TRBV30|TRBJ2-1|13
AWSATGQMSNEQF
>TRBV7-2|TRBJ2-7|12
ASSLYGSGSEQY
>TRBV27|TRBJ1-1|12
ASSFWGQGTEAF
>TRBV6-6|TRBJ2-5|13
ASSYPGTSEETQY
>TRBV11-3|TRBJ1-1|13
ASSQGGRADTEAF
>TRBV30|TRBJ2-5|11
AWSGSRGETQY
>TRBV7-2|TRBJ2-1|14
ASSLRGSSSYNEQF
>TRBV7-2|TRBJ2-3|13
ASSNSGPVGNTQY
>TRBV29-1|TRBJ1-5|13
SVAVPGGGNQPQH
>TRBV7-2|TRBJ2-5|10
ASSRGEETQY